Each of the 29 T cell receptor beta chains below was sequenced from the same sample in a study of blood T cell repertoires in COVID-19. TCRdb's table, derived via immunoSEQ multiplex PCR, lists solely in-frame clones and lacks some. The sample yields more than 85,000 clones, around 87% seen once. Material for sequencing was peripheral blood. Receptors were obtained from a human donor in a cohort sampled during active COVID-19.

CDR3 amino acids: CASRLSIAGQGYEQYF. DNA for the CDR3: TGCGCCAGCAGGCTTAGTATCGCGGGACAGGGGTACGAGCAGTACTTC. This rearrangement joins TRBV5-1 to TRBJ2-7; 10 bases agree with TRBD1. Unmatched junction bases numbered 12, after V lost 5 bases and J lost 4 bases. The germline V gene has CDR1 SGHRS and CDR2 YFSETQ. This CDR3 is built from 16 residues. Drawing the rest from reference TRBV5-1 and TRBJ2-7, the complete variable domain is KAGVTQTPRYLIKTRGQQVTLSCSPISGHRSVSWYQQTPGQGLQFLFEYFSETQRNKGNFPGRFSGRQFSNSRSEMNVSTLELGDSALYLCASRLSIAGQGYEQYFGPGTRLTVT.

The gene calls are TRBV28 and TRBJ2-7, with TRBD2 as a possible D gene (5 bases). Germline values: CDR1 MDHEN, CDR2 SYDVKM. V was pared by 5 bases and J by 2 bases, with 7 bases between. CDR3 length: 12 amino acids. The CDR3 nucleotides are TGTGCCAGCAGTGCCGGGGCCTACGAGCAGTACTTC. This codes for CASSAGAYEQYF.

This clone is termed large. The CDR3 spells CATDDSTGELFF. In nucleotides, the CDR3 is TGTGCCACCGACGACAGCACCGGGGAGCTGTTTTTT. The rearrangement links TRBV19 to TRBJ2-2; D is perhaps TRBD1 (5 bases). Germline V gene sequence: CDR1 LNHDA, CDR2 SQIVND (reference sequence). This CDR3 is built from 12 residues. The V end lost 10 bases, the J end lost 4 bases, and 10 bases lay between the germline ends. Full variable domain (remainder filled in from reference TRBV19 and TRBJ2-2): DGGITQSPKYLFRKEGQNVTLSCEQNLNHDAMYWYRQDPGQGLRLIYYSQIVNDFQKGDIAEGYSVSREKKESFPLTVTSAQKNPTAFYLCATDDSTGELFFGEGSRLTVL.

The rearrangement uses TRBV27 and TRBJ1-1; no clear D. CDR3 size: 15 residues. Trimming pared 1 base from V and 1 base from J, leaving 10 bases between. Germline values: CDR1 MNHEY, CDR2 SMNVEV (reference sequence). The CDR3 region has the DNA TGTGCCAGCAGTTTATTGCCAGGCAAGAACACTGAAGCTTTCTTT. It translates to CASSLLPGKNTEAFF.

V usage is TRBV4-2 and J usage is TRBJ1-4, with TRBD1 matching 8 bases. The CDR3 contains 17 residues. Germline V gives CDR1 LGHNA, CDR2 YNFKEQ. V dropped 4 bases and J dropped 1; count of bases not matched to a gene: 8. The CDR3 coding sequence is TGTGCCAGCAGCCGGAAAGGACAGGGTGGAACTAATGAAAAACTGTTTTTT. Its protein product is CASSRKGQGGTNEKLFF.

The rearrangement uses TRBV4-2 and TRBJ2-1; D is possibly TRBD1 (5 bases). Germline assignment: CDR1 LGHNA and CDR2 YNFKEQ. Between the trimmed V and J ends, which lost 0 bases and 0 bases, there was a span of 15 bases. The CDR3 covers 18 residues. The DNA for the CDR3 is TGTGCCAGCAGCCAAGACAGGGCCCAAGTTGACTCCTACAATGAGCAGTTCTTC. Amino acids: CASSQDRAQVDSYNEQFF.

The V and J genes are TRBV18 and TRBJ2-7, with 11 bases matching TRBD1. Germline assignment: CDR1 KGHSH and CDR2 LQKENI. The CDR3 is made up of 15 amino acids. The V segment lost 4 bases and the J segment 2 bases; nucleotides outside the gene matches: 4. CDR3 sequence reads: CASSLPGQGAYEQYF. CDR3 nucleotide sequence: TGTGCCAGCTCACTCCCGGGACAGGGGGCCTACGAGCAGTACTTC.

The gene calls are TRBV7-2 and TRBJ1-6, with TRBD1 identical over 8 bases. In germline, CDR1 is SGHTA, CDR2 FQGNSA. With 4 bases clipped from V and 10 bases from J, the junction kept 3 bases outside the gene matches. CDR3 length equals 13 residues. The CDR3 loop reads CASSSGGLSPLHF. DNA for the CDR3: TGTGCCAGCAGCTCAGGGGGCCTGTCACCCCTCCACTTT.

The chain recombines TRBV5-1 with TRBJ1-1, with D tentatively TRBD1 (6 bases). This CDR3 contains 14 residues. Looked up from germline, CDR1 is SGHRS and CDR2 is YFSETQ. Deletions cut 5 bases from V and 1 base from J, with 12 bases between. The CDR3 nucleotides read TGCGCCAGCAGTACGGGACAACCGAACACTGAAGCTTTCTTT. Protein product: CASSTGQPNTEAFF. Filled out from reference TRBV5-1 and TRBJ1-1, the complete variable domain reads KAGVTQTPRYLIKTRGQQVTLSCSPISGHRSVSWYQQTPGQGLQFLFEYFSETQRNKGNFPGRFSGRQFSNSRSEMNVSTLELGDSALYLCASSTGQPNTEAFFGQGTRLTVV.

This clone was recorded once. Other DNA sequences of this sample code for an identical CDR3. The rearrangement uses TRBV6-5 and TRBJ2-1; D remains ambiguous. The CDR3 runs to 11 residues. CDR1 and CDR2 from the germline V gene are MNHEY and SVGAGI. Deletions cut 6 bases from V and 3 bases from J, with 3 bases between. The CDR3 coding sequence is TGTGCCAGCAGCCGCTACAATGAGCAGTTCTTC. It specifies CASSRYNEQFF.

The V and J genes are TRBV2 and TRBJ2-7, with 10 bases aligning to TRBD2. The CDR3 covers 15 residues. The germline gives CDR1 SNHLY, CDR2 FYNNEI. After removal of 7 bases from V and 2 bases from J, the junction contained 8 bases not matched to a gene. The CDR3 nucleotides are TGTGCCAGCACCCCCGCTAGCGGGGGAACCTACGAGCAGTACTTC. Translating it yields CASTPASGGTYEQYF.

Only a few counts were recorded for this clone. This chain links TRBV29-1 with TRBJ1-2, with 9 nucleotides matching TRBD1. V lost 6 bases, J lost 10 bases, and 12 bases stayed unmatched. Per the germline V gene, CDR1 is SQVTM and CDR2 is ANQGSEA. This CDR3 is 13 amino acids long. The CDR3 DNA sequence: TGCAGCGTGAAGCTCCGGGACAGGGACGTCTACACCTTC. Its protein product is CSVKLRDRDVYTF.

The chain joins TRBV11-1 to TRBJ2-7; D perhaps matches TRBD2 (5 bases). Trimming removed 5 bases at V and 3 bases at J, with 14 bases between. Germline V CDR1 and CDR2: SGHAT, FQDESV (reference sequence). The CDR3 covers 14 residues. CDR3 region: CASSPRTGNYEQYF. The CDR3 bases are TGTGCCAGCAGCCCCCGGACGGGAAACTACGAGCAGTACTTC. Using reference TRBV11-1 and TRBJ2-7 for the parts outside the CDR3, the full variable domain is EAEVAQSPRYKITEKSQAVAFWCDPISGHATLYWYRQILGQGPELLVQFQDESVVDDSQLPKDRFSAERLKGVDSTLKIQPAELGDSAMYLCASSPRTGNYEQYFGPGTRLTVT.

Note on this clone: One junction end disagrees with the germline gene, perhaps due to a read error. The genes are TRBV18 and TRBJ1-1, with TRBD1 matching 7 bases. The germline V gene has CDR1 KGHSH and CDR2 LQKENI. This CDR3 is 12 amino acids long. As DNA, the CDR3 is TGTGCCAGCTCACCAGAACAGGGGCCAGCGATCTTT. Protein: CASSPEQGPAIF. Variable domain in full (rest from reference TRBV18 and TRBJ1-1): NAGVMQNPRHLVRRRGQEARLRCSPMKGHSHVYWYRQLPEEGLKFMVYLQKENIIDESGMPKERFSAEFPKEGPSILRIQQVVRGDSAAYFCASSPEQGPAIFGQGTRLTVV.

The chain combines TRBV4-2 with TRBJ1-5; D remains unclear. Germline V CDR1 and CDR2: LGHNA, YNFKEQ. This CDR3 contains 13 residues. Trimming left V 0 bases short and J 7 bases short, with 7 bases between. The CDR3 is CASSQDRVQPQHF. The CDR3, as DNA: TGTGCCAGCAGCCAAGATCGGGTACAGCCCCAGCATTTT.

V and J are TRBV6-5 and TRBJ2-5, with D possibly being TRBD2 (6 bases). This CDR3 is built from 14 residues. Between the trimmed V and J ends, which lost 7 bases and 4 bases, there was a span of 16 bases. Germline CDR1 MNHEY, CDR2 SVGAGI. In DNA, the CDR3 is TGTGCCAGCACCACAGCGGGTCTCCCAGAGACCCAGTACTTC. This gives the protein CASTTAGLPETQYF.

V gene TRBV29-1 combines with J gene TRBJ2-7; TRBD1 might be the D (8 bases). CDR1 and CDR2 (germline): SQVTM, ANQGSEA. This CDR3 contains 13 residues. The V gene lost 4 bases and the J gene lost 4 bases, with 14 bases spanning the gap. This chain's CDR3 is CSVVQGGTYEQYF. CDR3 sequence (DNA): TGCAGCGTTGTACAGGGGGGGACTTACGAGCAGTACTTC.

The chain recombines TRBV4-1 with TRBJ2-1; TRBD1 agrees at 8 bases. The CDR3 is 15 amino acids. Germline-derived CDR1 and CDR2 are MGHRA and YSYEKL. Trimming took 0 bases from V and 9 from J; bases not matched to a gene: 7. The CDR3 DNA is TGCGCCAGCAGCCAAGATCATCAGGGGGCCACTGAGCAGTTCTTC. Amino acid sequence: CASSQDHQGATEQFF.

V is TRBV5-1 and J is TRBJ2-2; D unclear. V was cut by 0 bases and J by 2 bases, with 11 bases left in between. Germline V CDR1 and CDR2: SGHRS, YFSETQ. The CDR3 consists of 16 residues. CDR3 sequence: CASSLVVVGNTGELFF. DNA of the CDR3: TGCGCCAGCAGCTTGGTAGTTGTGGGCAACACCGGGGAGCTGTTTTTT.

This chain uses TRBV18 with TRBJ2-3; D is undetermined. The CDR3 consists of 13 residues. CDR1 and CDR2 (germline): KGHSH, LQKENI. Trimming removed 3 bases at V and 4 bases at J, with 8 bases between. CDR3 sequence (DNA): TGTGCCAGCTCACCTTACGCGGCAGATACGCAGTATTTT. Protein product: CASSPYAADTQYF.

The chain couples TRBV6-6 to TRBJ2-2, with D tentatively TRBD1 (6 bases). The CDR3 covers 14 residues. Germline V lookup: CDR1 MNHNY, CDR2 SVGAGI (reference sequence). Trimming removed 10 bases at V and 2 bases at J, with 14 bases between. The CDR3 loop reads CATNTDRNTGELFF. CDR3 DNA: TGTGCCACAAACACGGACAGAAACACCGGGGAGCTGTTTTTT.

This chain joins TRBV5-3 and TRBJ2-3; D possibly corresponds to TRBD2 (5 bases). TRBV5-3 is sorted into the ORF group, with uncertain function. V shed 4 bases and J shed 1 base, with 13 bases lying between them. The CDR3 length is 15 residues. CDR3: CARSGVARGTDTQYF. The CDR3 DNA reads as TGTGCCAGAAGCGGCGTGGCGAGGGGCACAGATACGCAGTATTTT.

This chain links TRBV28 with TRBJ1-6; 12 bases match TRBD1. With V trimmed by 5 bases and J by 10 bases, 12 bases remained unmatched. In germline, CDR1 is MDHEN, CDR2 SYDVKM. The CDR3 extends over 17 amino acids. CDR3 coding DNA: TGTGCCAGCAGTCTCATCCGGGACAGGGGGCCGAGATCACCCCTCCACTTT. It specifies CASSLIRDRGPRSPLHF.

This CDR3 reads CASSYSLGGSGNTIYF. The CDR3, as DNA: TGTGCCAGCAGTTACTCTCTAGGGGGCTCTGGAAACACCATATATTTT. The chain recombines TRBV6-6 with TRBJ1-3; possible D gene TRBD1, 6 bases. CDR1 is MNHNY and CDR2 is SVGAGI in the germline V gene (reference sequence). The germline V and J ends were trimmed by 0 bases and 0 bases, with 9 bases remaining between them. CDR3 size: 16 residues.

The chain combines TRBV13 with TRBJ2-3; a possible D gene is TRBD2 (5 bases). Germline-derived CDR1 and CDR2 are PRHDT and FYEKMQ (reference sequence). V shed 4 bases and J shed 7 bases, with 15 bases lying between them. The CDR3 has 14 residues. As DNA, the CDR3 is TGTGCCAGCAGCTCACCCGGGATTTCTTATACGCAGTATTTT. This translates into CASSSPGISYTQYF.

The chain has TRBV2 and TRBJ1-5, with TRBD1 matching 8 bases. This CDR3 spans 15 amino acids. Germline CDR1 and CDR2: SNHLY and FYNNEI. V dropped 5 bases and J dropped 0; count of bases not matched to a gene: 3. The CDR3 nucleotides read TGTGCCAGCAGTCGACAGGGGCCTAGCAATCAGCCCCAGCATTTT. As protein: CASSRQGPSNQPQHF.

With regard to this clone: Within the sample, other DNA sequences also encode this same CDR3. V is TRBV30 and J is TRBJ1-5; unclear D gene. V dropped 0 bases and J dropped 4 bases, with 7 bases sitting between them. Germline values: CDR1 GTSNPN, CDR2 SVGIG (reference sequence). The CDR3 consists of 13 residues. CDR3 residues: CAWSVRGNQPQHF. CDR3 bases: TGTGCCTGGAGTGTGCGAGGAAATCAGCCCCAGCATTTT.

This clone came up many times. The rearrangement links TRBV6-2 or TRBV6-3 to TRBJ2-2, with D possibly TRBD2 on 7 matching bases. The germline CDR1 and CDR2 sequences are MNHEY and SVGEGT. This CDR3 has 17 residues. Trimming removed 4 bases at V and 4 bases at J, with 19 bases between. The CDR3 sequence: CASSSAMGGAGTGELFF. The CDR3 DNA reads as TGTGCCAGCAGTTCGGCAATGGGGGGGGCCGGCACCGGGGAGCTGTTTTTT.

The V call is TRBV9, the J call TRBJ1-2; D remains ambiguous. This CDR3 has 14 amino acids. V dropped 4 bases and J dropped 7 bases, with 17 bases sitting between them. CDR1 is SGDLS, CDR2 YYNGEE, per germline. The DNA for the CDR3 is TGTGCCAGCAGCTCCGGGAGCGTAGCGGGTGGCTACACCTTC. Its translation is CASSSGSVAGGYTF.